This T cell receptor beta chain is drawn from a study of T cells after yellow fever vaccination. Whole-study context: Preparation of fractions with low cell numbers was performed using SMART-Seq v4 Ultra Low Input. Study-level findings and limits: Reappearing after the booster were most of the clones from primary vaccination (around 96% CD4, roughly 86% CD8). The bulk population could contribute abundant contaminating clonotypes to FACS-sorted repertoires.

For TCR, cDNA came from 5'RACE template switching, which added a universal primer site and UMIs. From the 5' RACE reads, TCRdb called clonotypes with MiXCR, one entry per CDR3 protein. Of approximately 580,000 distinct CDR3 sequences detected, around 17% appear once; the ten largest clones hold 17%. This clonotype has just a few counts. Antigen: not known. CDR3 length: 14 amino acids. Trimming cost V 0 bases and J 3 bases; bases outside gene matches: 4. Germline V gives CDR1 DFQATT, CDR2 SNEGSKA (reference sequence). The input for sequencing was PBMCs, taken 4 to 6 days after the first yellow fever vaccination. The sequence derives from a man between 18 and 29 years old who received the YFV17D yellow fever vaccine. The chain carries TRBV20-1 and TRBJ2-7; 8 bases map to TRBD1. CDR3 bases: TGCAGTGCTAGAGATGGACAGGGTTTCTACGAGCAGTACGTC. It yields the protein CSARDGQGFYEQYV.